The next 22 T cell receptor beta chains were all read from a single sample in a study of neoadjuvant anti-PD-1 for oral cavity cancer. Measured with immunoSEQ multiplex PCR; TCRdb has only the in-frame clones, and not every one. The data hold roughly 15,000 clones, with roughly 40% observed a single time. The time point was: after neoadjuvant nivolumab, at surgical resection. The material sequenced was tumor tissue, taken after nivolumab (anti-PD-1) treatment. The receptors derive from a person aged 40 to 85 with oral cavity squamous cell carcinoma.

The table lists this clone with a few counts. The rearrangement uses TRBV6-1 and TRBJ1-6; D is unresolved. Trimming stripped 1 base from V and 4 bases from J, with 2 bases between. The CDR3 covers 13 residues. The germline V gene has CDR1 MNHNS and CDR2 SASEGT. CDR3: CASSEGYNSPLHF. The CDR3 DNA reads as TGTGCCAGCAGTGAAGGGTATAATTCACCCCTCCACTTT.

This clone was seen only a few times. The CDR3 here is CSAEDRASTDTQYF. The CDR3 coding sequence is TGCAGCGCCGAGGACAGGGCTAGCACAGATACGCAGTATTTT. The J gene is TRBJ2-3, the V gene TRBV29-1; 8 bases agree with TRBD1. The V gene's germline CDR1 is SQVTM and CDR2 ANQGSEA. J lost 0 bases, V lost 7 bases, and 6 bases had no gene match. The CDR3 is 14 amino acids.

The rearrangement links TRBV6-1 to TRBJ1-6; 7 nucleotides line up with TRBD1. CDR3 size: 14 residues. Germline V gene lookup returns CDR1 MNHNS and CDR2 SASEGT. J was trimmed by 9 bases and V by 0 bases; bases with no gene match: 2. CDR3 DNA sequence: TGTGCCAGCAGTGAAGCAGGGGGCGCTTCACCCCTCCACTTT. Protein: CASSEAGGASPLHF.

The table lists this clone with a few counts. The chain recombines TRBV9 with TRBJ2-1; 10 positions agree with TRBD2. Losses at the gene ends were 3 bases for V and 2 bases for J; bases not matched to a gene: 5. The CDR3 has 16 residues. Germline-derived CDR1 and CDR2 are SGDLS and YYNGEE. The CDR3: CASSERTSGAYNEQFF. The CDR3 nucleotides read TGTGCCAGCAGCGAAAGGACTAGCGGTGCCTACAATGAGCAGTTCTTC.

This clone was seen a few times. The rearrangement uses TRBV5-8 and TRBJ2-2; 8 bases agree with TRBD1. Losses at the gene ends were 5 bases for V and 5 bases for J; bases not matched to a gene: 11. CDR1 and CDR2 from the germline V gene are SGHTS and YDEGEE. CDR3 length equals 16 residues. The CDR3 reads CASRTGQGGWTGELFF. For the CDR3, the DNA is TGTGCCAGCAGGACTGGACAGGGAGGATGGACCGGGGAGCTGTTTTTT.

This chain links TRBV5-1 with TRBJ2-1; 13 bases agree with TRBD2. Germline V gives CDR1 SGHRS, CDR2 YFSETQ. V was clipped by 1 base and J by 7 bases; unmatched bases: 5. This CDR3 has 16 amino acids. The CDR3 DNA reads TGCGCCAGCAGCTTGACTAGCGGGGGGGCCGTTAATGAGCAGTTCTTC. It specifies CASSLTSGGAVNEQFF.

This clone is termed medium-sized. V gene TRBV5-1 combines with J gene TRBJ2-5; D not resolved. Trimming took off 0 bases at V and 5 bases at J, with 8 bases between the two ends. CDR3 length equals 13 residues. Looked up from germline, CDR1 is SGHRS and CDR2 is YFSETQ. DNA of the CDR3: TGCGCCAGCAGCTTGGAGATTGCGGAGACCCAGTACTTC. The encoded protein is CASSLEIAETQYF.

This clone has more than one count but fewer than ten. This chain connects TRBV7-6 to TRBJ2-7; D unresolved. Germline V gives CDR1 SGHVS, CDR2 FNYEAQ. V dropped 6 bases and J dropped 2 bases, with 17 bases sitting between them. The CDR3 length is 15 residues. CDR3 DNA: TGTGCCAGCAGACAAGTGGTGGGTGAGCCCTACGAGCAGTACTTC. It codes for CASRQVVGEPYEQYF.

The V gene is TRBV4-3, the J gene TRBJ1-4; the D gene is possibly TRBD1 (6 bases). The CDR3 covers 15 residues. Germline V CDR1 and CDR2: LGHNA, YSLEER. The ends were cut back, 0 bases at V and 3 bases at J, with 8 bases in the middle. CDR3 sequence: CASSQEGGANEKLFF. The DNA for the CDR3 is TGCGCCAGCAGCCAAGAAGGGGGGGCTAATGAAAAACTGTTTTTT.

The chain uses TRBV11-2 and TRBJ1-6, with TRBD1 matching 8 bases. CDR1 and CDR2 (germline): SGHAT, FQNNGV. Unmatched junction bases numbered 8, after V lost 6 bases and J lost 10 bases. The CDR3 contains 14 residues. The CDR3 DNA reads TGTGCCAGCAGTCCGCGGACAGGGCACTCACCCCTCCACTTT. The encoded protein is CASSPRTGHSPLHF. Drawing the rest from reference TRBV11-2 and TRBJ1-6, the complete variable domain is EAGVAQSPRYKIIEKRQSVAFWCNPISGHATLYWYQQILGQGPKLLIQFQNNGVVDDSQLPKDRFSAERLKGVDSTLKIQPAKLEDSAVYLCASSPRTGHSPLHFGNGTRLTVT.

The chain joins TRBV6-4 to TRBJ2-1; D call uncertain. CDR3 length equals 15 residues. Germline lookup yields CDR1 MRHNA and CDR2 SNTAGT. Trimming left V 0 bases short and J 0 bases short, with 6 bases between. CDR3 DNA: TGTGCCAGCAGTGACTCGACGGGCTCCTACAATGAGCAGTTCTTC. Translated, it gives CASSDSTGSYNEQFF.

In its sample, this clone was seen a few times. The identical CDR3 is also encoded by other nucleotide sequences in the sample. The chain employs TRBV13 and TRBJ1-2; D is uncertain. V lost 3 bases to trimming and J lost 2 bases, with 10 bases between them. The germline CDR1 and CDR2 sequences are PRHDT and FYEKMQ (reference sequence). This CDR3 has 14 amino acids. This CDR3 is CASSLPVDNYGYTF. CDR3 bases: TGTGCCAGCAGCTTGCCGGTGGACAACTATGGCTACACCTTC.

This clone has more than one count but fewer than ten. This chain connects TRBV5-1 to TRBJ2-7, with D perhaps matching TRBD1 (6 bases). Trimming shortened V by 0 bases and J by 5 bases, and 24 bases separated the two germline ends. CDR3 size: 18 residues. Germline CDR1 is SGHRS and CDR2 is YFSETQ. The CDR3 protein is CASSLGLRGRGALHEQYF. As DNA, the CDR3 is TGCGCCAGCAGCTTGGGACTTAGGGGCAGGGGAGCTCTACACGAGCAGTACTTC.

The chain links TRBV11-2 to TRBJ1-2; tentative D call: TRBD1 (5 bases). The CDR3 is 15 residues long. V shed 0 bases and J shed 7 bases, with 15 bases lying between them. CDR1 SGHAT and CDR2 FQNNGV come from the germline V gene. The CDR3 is CASSLDLRGAGGYTF. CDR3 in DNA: TGTGCCAGCAGCTTAGATTTAAGGGGCGCGGGTGGCTACACCTTC.

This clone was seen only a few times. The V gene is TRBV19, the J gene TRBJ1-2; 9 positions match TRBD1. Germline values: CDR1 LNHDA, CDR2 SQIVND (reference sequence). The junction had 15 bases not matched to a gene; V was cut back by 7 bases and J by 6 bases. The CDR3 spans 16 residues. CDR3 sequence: CASKSLGIRDRDGYTF. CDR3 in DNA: TGTGCCAGTAAGAGCTTGGGGATCCGGGACAGGGATGGCTACACCTTC.

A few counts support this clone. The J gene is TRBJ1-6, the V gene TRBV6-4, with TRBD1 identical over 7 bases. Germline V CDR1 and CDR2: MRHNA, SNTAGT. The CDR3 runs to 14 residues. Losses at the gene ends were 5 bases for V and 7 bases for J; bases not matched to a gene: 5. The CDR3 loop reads CASSPGQENSPLHF. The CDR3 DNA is TGTGCCAGCAGTCCCGGACAGGAAAATTCACCCCTCCACTTT.

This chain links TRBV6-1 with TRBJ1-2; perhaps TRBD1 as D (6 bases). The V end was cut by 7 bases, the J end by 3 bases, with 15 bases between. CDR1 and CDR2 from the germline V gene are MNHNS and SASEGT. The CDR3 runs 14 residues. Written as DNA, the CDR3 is TGTGCCAGCACTGCCGGGACAATGGACTATGGCTACACCTTC. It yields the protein CASTAGTMDYGYTF.

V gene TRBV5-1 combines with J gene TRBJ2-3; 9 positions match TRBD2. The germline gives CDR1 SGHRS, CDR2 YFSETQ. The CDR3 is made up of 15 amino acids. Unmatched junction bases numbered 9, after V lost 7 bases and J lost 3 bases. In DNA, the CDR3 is TGCGCCAGCTCCAGCGGGGGGACCCGAACAGATACGCAGTATTTT. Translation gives CASSSGGTRTDTQYF.

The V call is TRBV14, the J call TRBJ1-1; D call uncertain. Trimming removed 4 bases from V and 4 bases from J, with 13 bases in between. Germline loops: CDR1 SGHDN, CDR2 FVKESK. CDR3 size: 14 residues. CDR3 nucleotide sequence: TGTGCCAGCAGCCCCTGGATGGTGGGCACTGAAGCTTTCTTT. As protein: CASSPWMVGTEAFF.

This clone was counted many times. In DNA form, the CDR3 reads TGTGCCAGCAGTTCCCCGGGACAGGGGGCGGCGTATGAGCAGTTCTTC. Amino acid sequence: CASSSPGQGAAYEQFF. The chain has TRBV6-5 and TRBJ2-1, with 12 bases that match TRBD1. Germline CDR1 is MNHEY and CDR2 is SVGAGI. This CDR3 has 16 residues. The J segment lost 8 bases and the V segment lost 4 bases, leaving 9 bases of the junction unmatched.

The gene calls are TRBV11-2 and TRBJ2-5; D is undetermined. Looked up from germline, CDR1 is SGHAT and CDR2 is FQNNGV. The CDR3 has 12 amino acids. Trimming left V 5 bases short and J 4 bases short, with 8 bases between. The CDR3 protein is CASSGAGETQYF. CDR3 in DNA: TGTGCCAGCAGCGGCGCTGGAGAGACCCAGTACTTC.

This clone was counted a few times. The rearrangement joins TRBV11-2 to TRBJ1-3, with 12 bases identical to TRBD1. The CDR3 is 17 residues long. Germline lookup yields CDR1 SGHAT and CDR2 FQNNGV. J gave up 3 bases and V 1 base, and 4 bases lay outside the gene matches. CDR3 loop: CASSLVRDRGLGNTIYF. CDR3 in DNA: TGTGCCAGCAGCTTAGTTCGGGACAGGGGGCTTGGAAACACCATATATTTT.